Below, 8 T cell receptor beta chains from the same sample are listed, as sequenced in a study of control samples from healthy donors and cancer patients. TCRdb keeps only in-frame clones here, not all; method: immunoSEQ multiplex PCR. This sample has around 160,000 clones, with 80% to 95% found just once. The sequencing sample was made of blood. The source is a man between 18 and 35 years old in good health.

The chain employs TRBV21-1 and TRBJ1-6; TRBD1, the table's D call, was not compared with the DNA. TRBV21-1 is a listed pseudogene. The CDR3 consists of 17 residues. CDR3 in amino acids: CASSKYGPTGAPRTLHF. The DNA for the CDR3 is TGTGCCAGCAGCAAATATGGCCCTACAGGGGCCCCAAGGACCCTCCACTTT.

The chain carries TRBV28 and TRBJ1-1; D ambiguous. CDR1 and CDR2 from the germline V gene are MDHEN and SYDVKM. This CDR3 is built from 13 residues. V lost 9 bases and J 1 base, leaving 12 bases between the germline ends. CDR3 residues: CASSEVGNTEAFF. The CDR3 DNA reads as TGTGCCAGTTCTGAGGTGGGGAACACTGAAGCTTTCTTT.

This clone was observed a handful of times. The CDR3: CASSLVAHRTDTQYF. In DNA form, the CDR3 reads TGTGCCAGCAGCTTAGTAGCTCACCGCACAGATACGCAGTATTTT. This rearrangement joins TRBV7-2 to TRBJ2-3; D call uncertain. The CDR3 is 15 residues long. Germline V gives CDR1 SGHTA, CDR2 FQGNSA. V lost 1 base and J lost 1, with 9 bases in between.

As DNA, the CDR3 is TGTGCCAGCAGTTTGGACCATAACGACCCCTCCTACGAGCAGTACTTC. It translates to CASSLDHNDPSYEQYF. The chain uses TRBV28 and TRBJ2-7; D ambiguous. Trimming removed 3 bases at V and 0 bases at J, with 15 bases between. CDR3 size: 16 residues. Germline-derived CDR1 and CDR2 are MDHEN and SYDVKM.

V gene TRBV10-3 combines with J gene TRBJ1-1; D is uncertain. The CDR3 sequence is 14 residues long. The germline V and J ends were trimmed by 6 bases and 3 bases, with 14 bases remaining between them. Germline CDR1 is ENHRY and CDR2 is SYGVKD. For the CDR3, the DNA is TGTGCCATCAGCCTGGGAGGAGAAGACACTGAAGCTTTCTTT. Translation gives CAISLGGEDTEAFF.

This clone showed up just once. The CDR3 region is CASSHKKGAYTEAFF. The CDR3 DNA reads as TGTGCCAGCAGCCATAAAAAGGGGGCGTACACTGAAGCTTTCTTT. The genes are TRBV7-8 and TRBJ1-1, with 7 nucleotides matching TRBD1. Germline V gene sequence: CDR1 SGHVS, CDR2 FQNEAQ. Trimming removed 5 bases from V and 3 bases from J; junction bases left unmatched: 9. The CDR3 covers 15 residues.

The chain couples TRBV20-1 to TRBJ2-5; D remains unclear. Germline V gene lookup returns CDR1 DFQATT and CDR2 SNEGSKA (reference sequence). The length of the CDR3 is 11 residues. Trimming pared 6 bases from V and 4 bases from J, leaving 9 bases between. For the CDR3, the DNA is TGCAGTGCCCGATCAGGAGAGACCCAGTACTTC. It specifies CSARSGETQYF.

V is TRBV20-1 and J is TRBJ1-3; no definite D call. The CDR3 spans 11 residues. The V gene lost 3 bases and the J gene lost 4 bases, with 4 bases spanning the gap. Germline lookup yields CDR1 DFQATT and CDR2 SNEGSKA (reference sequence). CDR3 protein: CSASEGNTIYF. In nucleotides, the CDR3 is TGCAGTGCTAGCGAGGGAAACACCATATATTTT.